The rows below give T cell receptor beta chains drawn from one sample of a study of T cell responses to AZD1222 COVID-19 vaccine. Clones were read by immunoSEQ multiplex PCR, and TCRdb kept only the in-frame ones, dropping some. The sample includes 85,000 to 130,000 clones, around nine tenths seen only once; the top ten take approximately 3%. Sample: peripheral blood, taken 28 days after the second dose of the MenACWY control vaccine. The receptors stem from an adult who received the MenACWY meningococcal vaccine as a control. CDR3s include the opening cysteine and the closing phenylalanine or tryptophan. D genes are given only for firm matches. Clone size is shown for a subset of rows, as once, few, many or a class of expanded clone.

J gene	V gene	D gene	clone size	CDR3 length	CDR3 protein	CDR3 DNA
TRBJ2-2	TRBV30	.	.	13	CAWSRQSTGELFF	TGTGCCTGGAGTAGGCAGTCCACCGGGGAGCTGTTTTTT
TRBJ1-1	TRBV9	.	once	13	CASSVAANTEAFF	TGTGCCAGCAGCGTAGCCGCGAACACTGAAGCTTTCTTT
TRBJ1-2	TRBV5-4	TRBD1	.	15	CASSLKSTGPYGYTF	TGTGCCAGCAGCTTAAAATCGACAGGGCCCTATGGCTACACCTTC
TRBJ2-7	TRBV6-6	.	.	12	CASSPDRYEQYF	TGTGCCAGCAGTCCTGATCGTTACGAGCAGTACTTC
TRBJ2-2	TRBV5-1	.	.	15	CASSLVGPLNGELFF	TGCGCCAGCAGCTTGGTTGGTCCCCTTAACGGGGAGCTGTTTTTT
TRBJ2-7	TRBV5-4	.	.	13	CASSFGRYYEQYF	TGTGCCAGCAGCTTCGGCAGATACTACGAGCAGTACTTC
TRBJ2-7	TRBV7-2	.	once	15	CASSPGGGGAYEQYF	TGTGCCAGCAGCCCAGGGGGCGGGGGGGCCTACGAGCAGTACTTC
TRBJ2-7	TRBV6-5	.	.	12	CASGPLGYEQYF	TGTGCCAGCGGGCCCCTTGGCTACGAGCAGTACTTC
TRBJ1-2	TRBV7-2	.	.	15	CASSHIDRVLGGYTF	TGTGCCAGCAGCCATATAGACCGTGTACTTGGGGGCTACACCTTC
TRBJ1-2	TRBV3-1/TRBV3-2	TRBD1	.	13	CASSRTGGYGYTF	TGTGCCAGCAGCCGGACAGGGGGCTATGGCTACACCTTC
TRBJ2-7	TRBV7-6	.	.	16	CASSPQVRGRSYEQYF	TGTGCCAGCAGCCCACAGGTTCGGGGAAGGAGCTACGAGCAGTACTTC
TRBJ2-3	TRBV7-9	.	.	14	CASSLATGVFVKYF	TGTGCCAGCAGCTTAGCGACCGGGGTCTTTGTGAAGTATTTT
TRBJ2-3	TRBV2	.	.	13	CASRGDGLYTQYF	TGTGCCAGCAGGGGAGACGGACTTTATACGCAGTATTTT
TRBJ2-7	TRBV11-2	.	.	11	CASSQGDEQYF	TGTGCCAGCAGCCAAGGGGACGAGCAGTACTTC
TRBJ1-2	TRBV12-3/TRBV12-4	.	.	12	CASSNRDYGYTF	TGTGCCAGCAGCAACAGGGACTATGGCTACACCTTC
TRBJ2-5	TRBV7-2	.	.	15	CASSLGPMKVETQYF	TGTGCCAGCAGCTTAGGCCCGATGAAGGTAGAGACCCAGTACTTC
TRBJ1-1	TRBV6-6	.	.	12	CASSDRQEEAFF	TGTGCCAGCAGTGACCGACAGGAGGAAGCTTTCTTT
TRBJ2-7	TRBV19	.	.	13	CASRGVGSYEQYF	TGTGCCAGTAGGGGAGTGGGCTCCTACGAGCAGTACTTC
TRBJ1-3	TRBV3-1/TRBV3-2	.	.	15	CASSHVEGAGNTIYF	TGTGCCAGCAGCCACGTAGAGGGCGCTGGAAACACCATATATTTT
TRBJ1-4	TRBV11-2	.	.	16	CASSLMGRGTNEKLFF	TGTGCCAGCAGCTTAATGGGAAGAGGAACTAATGAAAAACTGTTTTTT
TRBJ1-2	TRBV10-3	.	.	13	CAISGGGIYGYTF	TGTGCCATCAGTGGGGGGGGGATCTATGGCTACACCTTC
TRBJ2-5	TRBV5-1	.	.	14	CASSFGLRQETQYF	TGCGCCAGCAGCTTCGGACTAAGACAAGAGACCCAGTACTTC
TRBJ2-3	TRBV5-4	TRBD1	.	13	CASGSRGQDTQYF	TGTGCCAGCGGCTCGAGGGGGCAGGATACGCAGTATTTT
TRBJ2-7	TRBV19	TRBD1	.	14	CASRGTGYSYEQYF	TGTGCCAGTAGAGGGACAGGGTACTCCTACGAGCAGTACTTC
TRBJ1-3	TRBV1	.	.	14	CTSSQDGQGNTIYF	TGCACCAGCAGCCAAGATGGTCAGGGAAACACCATATATTTT
TRBJ2-7	TRBV7-8	.	.	14	CASSLAGGLYEQYF	TGTGCCAGCAGCTTAGCGGGGGGTCTCTACGAGCAGTACTTC
TRBJ2-7	TRBV20-1	.	.	10	CSANFGTSYF	TGCAGTGCTAATTTCGGAACCTCGTACTTC
TRBJ2-7	TRBV5-1	.	once	15	CASSLAVAKAYEQYF	TGCGCCAGCAGCTTGGCGGTAGCAAAGGCCTACGAGCAGTACTTC
TRBJ1-2	TRBV7-8	.	.	13	CASSLELFYGYTF	TGTGCCAGCAGCTTAGAACTGTTCTATGGCTACACCTTC
TRBJ2-7	TRBV5-5	.	.	16	CASSLRQEASPYEQYF	TGTGCCAGCAGCCTTAGACAGGAGGCGAGCCCCTACGAGCAGTACTTC
TRBJ2-5	TRBV10-3	TRBD1	once	16	CAISEIMTGSQETQYF	TGTGCCATCAGTGAAATAATGACAGGGAGTCAAGAGACCCAGTACTTC
TRBJ1-2	TRBV7-2	TRBD1	.	17	CASTKNTGQGGNYGYTF	TGTGCCAGCACCAAAAACACTGGGCAGGGGGGTAACTATGGCTACACCTTC
TRBJ1-2	TRBV5-4	.	.	13	CASSLDLRGGYTF	TGTGCCAGCAGCTTGGATCTAAGGGGTGGCTACACCTTC
TRBJ2-2	TRBV18	.	.	15	CASSPPAANTGELFF	TGTGCCAGCTCACCACCGGCAGCGAACACCGGGGAGCTGTTTTTT
TRBJ2-2	TRBV4-2	TRBD1	.	17	CASSPRGQGANTGELFF	TGTGCCAGCAGCCCCCGTGGACAGGGGGCGAACACCGGGGAGCTGTTTTTT
TRBJ2-1	TRBV9	.	.	14	CASSVTGQLNEQFF	TGTGCCAGCAGCGTAACAGGGCAACTGAATGAGCAGTTCTTC
TRBJ1-1	TRBV19	.	.	15	CASSSRPGWDTEAFF	TGTGCCAGTAGCTCCCGACCCGGGTGGGACACTGAAGCTTTCTTT
TRBJ2-7	TRBV6-6	.	.	13	CASTPRGSYEQYF	TGTGCCAGCACCCCGAGGGGGAGCTACGAGCAGTACTTC
TRBJ2-7	TRBV18	TRBD1	.	15	CASSQGQGFLYEQYF	TGTGCCAGCTCACAGGGACAGGGATTCCTTTACGAGCAGTACTTC
TRBJ1-3	TRBV7-2	.	.	15	CASTSVVSSGNTIYF	TGTGCCAGCACCTCTGTCGTTTCCTCTGGAAACACCATATATTTT
TRBJ2-3	TRBV2	.	.	13	CASSGGATDTQYF	TGTGCCAGCAGTGGGGGGGCGACAGATACGCAGTATTTT